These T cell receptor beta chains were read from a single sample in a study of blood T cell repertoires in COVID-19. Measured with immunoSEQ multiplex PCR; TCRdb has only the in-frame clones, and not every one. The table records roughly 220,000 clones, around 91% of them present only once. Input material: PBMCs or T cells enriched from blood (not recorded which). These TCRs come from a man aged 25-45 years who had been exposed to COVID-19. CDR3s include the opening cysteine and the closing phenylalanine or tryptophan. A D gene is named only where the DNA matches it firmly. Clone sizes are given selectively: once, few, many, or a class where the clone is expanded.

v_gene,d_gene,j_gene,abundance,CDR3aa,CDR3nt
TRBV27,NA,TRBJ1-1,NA,CASSDSPNTEAFF,TGTGCCAGCAGTGACAGCCCGAACACTGAAGCTTTCTTT
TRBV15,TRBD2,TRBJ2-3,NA,CATSRRLGSGGADTQYF,TGTGCCACCAGCCGACGACTGGGTAGCGGGGGGGCAGATACGCAGTATTTT
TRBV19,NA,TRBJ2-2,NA,CASSTGQIAGELFF,TGTGCCAGTAGTACCGGACAGATTGCCGGGGAGCTGTTTTTT
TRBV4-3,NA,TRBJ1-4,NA,CASSLLLQGNEKLFF,TGCGCCAGCAGCCTGCTTCTTCAGGGGAATGAAAAACTGTTTTTT
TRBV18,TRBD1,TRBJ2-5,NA,CASSPRGLLGRQETQYF,TGTGCCAGCTCACCCAGGGGGCTGCTTGGAAGGCAGGAGACCCAGTACTTC
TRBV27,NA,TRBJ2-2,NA,CASSLAGVTGELFF,TGTGCCAGCAGTTTAGCCGGGGTTACCGGGGAGCTGTTTTTT
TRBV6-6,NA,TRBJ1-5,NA,CASSPIQGYNQPQHF,TGTGCCAGCAGTCCCATACAGGGATACAATCAGCCCCAGCATTTT
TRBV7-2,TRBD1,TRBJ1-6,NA,CASRRGQGNNSPLHF,TGTGCCAGCAGACGGGGACAGGGAAATAATTCACCCCTCCACTTT
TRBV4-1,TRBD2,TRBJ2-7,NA,CASSRGRASGTYEQYF,TGCGCCAGCAGTCGAGGAAGGGCTAGCGGCACCTACGAGCAGTACTTC
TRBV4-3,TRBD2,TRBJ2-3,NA,CASSPGTGGLAGGPTDTQYF,TGCGCCAGCAGCCCTGGGACAGGGGGACTAGCGGGGGGTCCGACAGATACGCAGTATTTT
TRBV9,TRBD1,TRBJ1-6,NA,CASSGGQGSRSPLHF,TGTGCCAGCAGCGGGGGACAGGGGTCGAGGTCACCCCTCCACTTT
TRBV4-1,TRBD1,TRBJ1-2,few,CASSQEKDRGYSYGYTF,TGCGCCAGCAGCCAAGAGAAGGACAGGGGATATAGCTATGGCTACACCTTC
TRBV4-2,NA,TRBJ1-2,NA,CASSQDSNYGYTF,TGTGCCAGCAGCCAAGACTCTAACTATGGCTACACCTTC
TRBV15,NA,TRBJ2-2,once,CATSGDRGVYTGELFF,TGTGCCACCAGCGGCGATCGGGGTGTCTATACCGGGGAGCTGTTTTTT
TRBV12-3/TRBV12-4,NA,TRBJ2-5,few,CASRGHNQETQYF,TGTGCCAGCAGGGGCCACAACCAAGAGACCCAGTACTTC
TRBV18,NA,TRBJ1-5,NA,CASSPGRVDNQPQHF,TGTGCCAGCTCACCGGGCAGGGTAGACAATCAGCCCCAGCATTTT
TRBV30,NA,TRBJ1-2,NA,CAWSVVRNYGYTF,TGTGCCTGGAGTGTCGTTCGTAACTATGGCTACACCTTC
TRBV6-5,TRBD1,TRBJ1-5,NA,CASSSTGGIVQPQHF,TGTGCCAGCAGCTCGACAGGGGGGATCGTTCAGCCCCAGCATTTT
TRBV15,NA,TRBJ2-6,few,CATSSHAGAGANVLTF,TGTGCCACCAGCAGCCACGCAGGGGCTGGGGCCAACGTCCTGACTTTC
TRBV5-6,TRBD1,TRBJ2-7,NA,CASSFGQGNYEQYF,TGTGCCAGCAGTTTCGGACAGGGTAACTACGAGCAGTACTTC
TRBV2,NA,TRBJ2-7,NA,CASSPRSGLSYEQYF,TGTGCCAGCAGTCCTCGGTCAGGCCTATCCTACGAGCAGTACTTC
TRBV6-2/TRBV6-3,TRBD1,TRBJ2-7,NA,CASSYSRDRSNF,TGTGCCAGCAGTTACTCCCGGGACAGGTCCAACTTC
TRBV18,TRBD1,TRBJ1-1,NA,CASSPGTGVNTEAFF,TGTGCCAGCTCACCCGGGACAGGGGTGAACACTGAAGCTTTCTTT
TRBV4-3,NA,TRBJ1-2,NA,CASSLLMTEFYGYTF,TGCGCCAGCAGCCTCTTAATGACAGAATTCTATGGCTACACCTTC
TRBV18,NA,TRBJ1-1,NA,CASSPGGVKGPLNTEAFF,TGTGCCAGCTCACCAGGGGGGGTGAAGGGGCCCTTGAACACTGAAGCTTTCTTT
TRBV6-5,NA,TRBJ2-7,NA,CASSPPPGPYEQYF,TGTGCCAGCAGCCCCCCGCCGGGTCCCTACGAGCAGTACTTC
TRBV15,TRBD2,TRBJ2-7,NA,CATSNGRDSYEQYF,TGTGCCACCAGCAACGGGAGGGACTCCTACGAGCAGTACTTC
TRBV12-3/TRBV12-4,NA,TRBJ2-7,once,CASSLGSVYEQYF,TGTGCCAGCAGTTTAGGTTCCGTCTACGAGCAGTACTTC
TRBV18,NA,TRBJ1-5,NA,CASSPRTGNQPQHF,TGTGCCAGCTCACCAAGAACCGGGAATCAGCCCCAGCATTTT
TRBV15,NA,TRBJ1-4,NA,CATSRLRDWGNEKLFF,TGTGCCACCAGCAGATTACGGGACTGGGGTAATGAAAAACTGTTTTTT
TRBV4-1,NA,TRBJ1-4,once,CASSQDWSEDEKLFF,TGCGCCAGCAGCCAAGATTGGTCGGAGGATGAAAAACTGTTTTTT
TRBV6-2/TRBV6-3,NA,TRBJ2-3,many,CASSYGLWRDPSTDTQYF,TGTGCCAGCAGTTACGGGCTTTGGCGAGACCCTAGCACAGATACGCAGTATTTT
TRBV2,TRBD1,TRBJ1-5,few,CASSPEDRPNQPQHF,TGTGCCAGCAGTCCCGAGGACAGGCCGAATCAGCCCCAGCATTTT
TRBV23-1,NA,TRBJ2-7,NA,CASSQMVSGQYLYEQYF,TGCGCCAGCAGTCAAATGGTGTCCGGACAGTACCTCTACGAGCAGTACTTC
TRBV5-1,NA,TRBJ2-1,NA,CASSPLAWGDEQFF,TGCGCCAGCAGCCCATTGGCTTGGGGAGATGAGCAGTTCTTC
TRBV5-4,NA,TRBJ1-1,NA,CASSPEGRNTEAFF,TGTGCCAGCAGCCCAGAGGGTAGGAACACTGAAGCTTTCTTT
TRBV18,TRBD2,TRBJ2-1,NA,CASSPGGDEQFF,TGTGCCAGCTCCCCGGGGGGGGATGAGCAGTTCTTC
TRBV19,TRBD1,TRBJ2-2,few,CASSPRQGTGELFF,TGTGCCAGTAGCCCGAGACAGGGCACCGGGGAGCTGTTTTTT
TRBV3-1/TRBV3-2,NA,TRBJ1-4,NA,CASSQELGEEEKLFF,TGTGCCAGCAGCCAAGAGCTCGGGGAGGAGGAAAAACTGTTTTTT
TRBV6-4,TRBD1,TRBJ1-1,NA,CASRGTGQHEAFF,TGTGCCAGCAGGGGAACGGGACAGCATGAAGCTTTCTTT
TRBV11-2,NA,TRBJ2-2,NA,CASSVEGYITGELFF,TGTGCCAGCAGCGTTGAGGGTTACATTACCGGGGAGCTGTTTTTT
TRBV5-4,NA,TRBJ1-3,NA,CASSLQGGGNTIYF,TGTGCCAGCAGCTTACAGGGAGGGGGAAACACCATATATTTT
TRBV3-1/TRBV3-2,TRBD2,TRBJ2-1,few,CASSQEDSGGSRFF,TGTGCCAGCAGCCAAGAAGATAGCGGGGGGTCGCGGTTCTTC
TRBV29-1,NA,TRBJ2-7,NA,CSVARDNFSYEQYF,TGCAGCGTCGCCCGGGATAACTTCTCCTACGAGCAGTACTTC
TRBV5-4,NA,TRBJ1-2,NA,CASSSVVANYGYTF,TGTGCCAGCAGCTCCGTGGTAGCTAACTATGGCTACACCTTC
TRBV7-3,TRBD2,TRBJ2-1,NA,CASSAVGGNNEQFF,TGTGCCAGCAGTGCCGTGGGGGGGAACAATGAGCAGTTCTTC
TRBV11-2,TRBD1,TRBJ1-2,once,CASSLGQGWIGYTF,TGTGCCAGCAGCCTCGGACAGGGATGGATTGGCTACACCTTC
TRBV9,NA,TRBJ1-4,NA,CASSVASGLDEKLFF,TGTGCCAGCAGCGTAGCTTCGGGGTTAGATGAAAAACTGTTTTTT
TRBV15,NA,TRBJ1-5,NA,CATSRDINSNQPQHF,TGTGCCACCAGCAGAGATATTAATAGCAATCAGCCCCAGCATTTT
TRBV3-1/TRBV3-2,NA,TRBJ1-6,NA,CASSQAGLEGNSPLHF,TGTGCCAGCAGCCAAGCAGGCTTGGAGGGAAATTCACCCCTCCACTTT
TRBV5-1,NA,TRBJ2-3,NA,CASSLMAPTDTQYF,TGCGCCAGCAGCTTGATGGCCCCCACAGATACGCAGTATTTT
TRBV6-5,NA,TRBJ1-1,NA,CASSYSPGPGEAFF,TGTGCCAGCAGTTACAGCCCCGGTCCAGGTGAAGCTTTCTTT
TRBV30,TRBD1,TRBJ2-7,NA,CAWRARDRGLYEQYF,TGTGCCTGGAGGGCGAGGGACAGGGGGCTTTACGAGCAGTACTTC
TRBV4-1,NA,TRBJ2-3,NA,CASSQDWQDTQYF,TGCGCCAGCAGCCAAGATTGGCAGGATACGCAGTATTTT